These T cell receptor beta chains were read from a single sample in a study of regulatory T cells in long-lasting Graves disease. TCRdb fed the multiplex PCR reads into MiXCR, producing one record per CDR3 protein. The sample holds roughly 400,000 distinct CDR3 sequences, roughly 23% seen once. Source: peripheral blood mononuclear cells (PBMCs), taken when the disease was refractory, from a patient treated with antithyroid drugs. The receptors derive from a female donor with Graves disease. Each CDR3 is given with its conserved first and last residue. Each record gives: J gene, clone size, V gene, D gene, CDR3 protein, CDR3 DNA. The D gene is left open where the match is weak. Clone sizes are given selectively: once, few, many, or a class where the clone is expanded.

TRBJ2-2 . TRBV29-1 TRBD1 CSGRQGAQTGELFF TGCAGCGGCCGACAGGGGGCGCAAACCGGGGAGCTGTTTTTT
TRBJ2-2 many TRBV7-2 . CASSLDALGRELFF TGTGCCAGCAGCTTAGACGCGCTCGGCCGGGAGCTGTTTTTT
TRBJ2-5 many TRBV12-3/TRBV12-4 TRBD2 CASSLFPLAGLAFMAETQYF TGTGCCAGCAGTTTATTCCCACTAGCGGGACTAGCCTTCATGGCTGAGACCCAGTACTTC
TRBJ2-7 many TRBV2 . CASQEGVGPYEQYF TGTGCCAGCCAGGAGGGGGTAGGTCCTTACGAGCAGTACTTC
TRBJ2-7 many TRBV3-1 . CASSQSYEQYF TGTGCCAGCAGCCAGAGCTACGAGCAGTACTTC
TRBJ1-1 many TRBV7-2 TRBD1 CASSLRQGRNTEAFF TGTGCCAGCAGCCTCCGACAGGGGAGGAACACTGAAGCTTTCTTT
TRBJ1-3 . TRBV5-1 . CASTSGGAAGNTIYF TGCGCCAGCACCTCTGGGGGGGCAGCTGGAAACACCATATATTTT
TRBJ2-7 . TRBV18 . CASSLGHSQEQYF TGTGCCAGCTCCCTAGGACACTCCCAGGAGCAGTACTTC
TRBJ2-6 few TRBV10-1 . CARRTVSGANVLTF TGCGCCAGAAGAACAGTTTCTGGGGCCAACGTCCTGACTTTC
TRBJ1-1 many TRBV11-2 . CASSLGQGLMNTEAFF TGTGCCAGCAGCCTGGGGCAGGGCTTAATGAACACTGAAGCTTTCTTT
TRBJ2-3 once TRBV29-1 TRBD1 CSVGQGQTDTQYF TGCAGCGTTGGACAGGGTCAAACAGATACGCAGTATTTT
TRBJ2-7 . TRBV28 TRBD1 CASSLGTGSGHEQYF TGTGCCAGCAGCCTAGGGACAGGGAGCGGCCACGAGCAGTACTTC
TRBJ2-7 few TRBV20-1 TRBD1 CSARVGTGDSYEQYF TGCAGTGCCCGAGTGGGGACAGGGGACTCCTACGAGCAGTACTTC
TRBJ1-4 . TRBV20-1 TRBD1 CSDDPGGEKLFF TGCAGTGACGACCCAGGGGGGGAAAAACTGTTTTTT
TRBJ2-7 few TRBV30 TRBD1 CAWDTGTGAYEQYF TGTGCCTGGGACACCGGGACAGGGGCCTACGAGCAGTACTTC
TRBJ2-7 many TRBV20-1 . CSAPLGSDYEQYF TGCAGTGCCCCCTTGGGATCTGACTACGAGCAGTACTTC
TRBJ2-2 once TRBV9 . CASSPTTFGGELFF TGTGCCAGCAGCCCTACAACCTTTGGCGGGGAGCTGTTTTTT
TRBJ1-2 many TRBV28 . CASTSNYGYTF TGTGCCAGCACCTCGAACTATGGCTACACCTTC
TRBJ1-4 few TRBV29-1 . CSVGQGREKLFF TGCAGCGTTGGGCAGGGCCGGGAAAAACTGTTTTTT
TRBJ2-1 . TRBV2 TRBD2 CASTGTSGMDEQFF TGTGCCAGTACCGGGACTAGCGGGATGGATGAGCAGTTCTTC
TRBJ2-7 . TRBV28 . CASSQGASGIHEQYF TGTGCCAGCAGTCAGGGGGCTAGCGGGATCCACGAGCAGTACTTC
TRBJ2-5 many TRBV3-1 TRBD2 CASSPFPLAGGETQYF TGTGCCAGCAGTCCATTCCCACTAGCGGGTGGAGAGACCCAGTACTTC
TRBJ2-1 . TRBV18 . CASSPQSSNEQFF TGTGCCAGCTCACCACAGAGTTCCAATGAGCAGTTCTTC
TRBJ2-5 many TRBV2 . CASRMSSAGETQYF TGTGCCAGCCGGATGTCCTCGGCGGGGGAGACCCAGTACTTC
TRBJ2-1 . TRBV28 TRBD1 CASRSGTGYNEQFF TGTGCCAGCCGGTCCGGGACAGGGTACAATGAGCAGTTCTTC
TRBJ2-7 few TRBV6-1 . CASYEDGGLSYEQYF TGTGCCAGCTATGAGGATGGAGGGTTGTCCTACGAGCAGTACTTC
TRBJ2-5 few TRBV4-2 . CASSQDQGRETQYF TGTGCCAGCAGCCAAGATCAGGGGCGCGAGACCCAGTACTTC
TRBJ2-1 few TRBV28 TRBD2 CASSTSGTPRNEQFF TGTGCCAGCAGTACTAGCGGGACCCCGAGGAATGAGCAGTTCTTC
TRBJ2-5 . TRBV7-9 TRBD1 CASSSTGEGMETQYF TGTGCCAGCAGTTCGACAGGGGAAGGTATGGAGACCCAGTACTTC
TRBJ2-7 many TRBV3-1 . CASSQEGAGTYEQYF TGTGCCAGCAGCCAAGAAGGGGCAGGAACCTACGAGCAGTACTTC
TRBJ2-7 . TRBV20-1 TRBD2 CSAFSGTSGSHVYEQYF TGCAGTGCCTTTTCCGGGACTAGCGGGAGTCATGTGTACGAGCAGTACTTC
TRBJ1-2 many TRBV28 TRBD1 CASRSGTGKYGYTF TGTGCCAGCAGGTCCGGGACAGGGAAATATGGCTACACCTTC
TRBJ1-2 . TRBV5-6 . CASSLADRLPTIYGYTF TGTGCCAGCAGCTTGGCCGACAGGCTACCGACGATCTATGGCTACACCTTC
TRBJ1-5 . TRBV19 . CDSSIEPRGNQPQHF TGTGACAGTAGTATCGAGCCCCGAGGCAATCAGCCCCAGCATTTT
TRBJ2-5 . TRBV7-9 . CGSSQYRQAQETQYF TGTGGCAGCAGCCAATATAGACAGGCCCAAGAGACCCAGTACTTC
TRBJ1-5 many TRBV27 . CASSLIGSGNQPQHF TGTGCCAGCAGTTTAATCGGGAGTGGCAATCAGCCCCAGCATTTT
TRBJ1-1 . TRBV13 . CASSARGTEAFF TGTGCCAGCAGCGCCAGGGGCACTGAAGCTTTCTTT
TRBJ1-2 . TRBV9 . CASSGEGEVVGYTF TGTGCCAGCAGTGGTGAAGGGGAAGTAGTGGGCTACACCTTC
TRBJ2-1 many TRBV6-5 . CASSYQVGSYNEQFF TGTGCCAGCAGTTACCAAGTGGGCTCCTACAATGAGCAGTTCTTC
TRBJ2-2 . TRBV16 . CASSPPQGPSTGELFF TGTGCCAGCAGCCCGCCCCAGGGGCCGAGCACCGGGGAGCTGTTTTTT
TRBJ1-2 . TRBV7-9 . CASSLQGSGGYTF TGTGCCAGCAGCTTACAGGGGAGCGGTGGCTACACCTTC
TRBJ2-3 . TRBV6-1 TRBD2 CASSPSGSPDTQYF TGTGCCAGCAGTCCCAGCGGGAGTCCAGATACGCAGTATTTT
TRBJ1-2 many TRBV28 . CASSFRGGEIYGYTF TGTGCCAGCAGTTTTAGGGGTGGCGAGATTTATGGCTACACCTTC
TRBJ2-2 . TRBV12-3/TRBV12-4 . CASSKTGRSDTGELFF TGTGCCAGCTCAAAAACAGGGCGATCCGACACCGGGGAGCTGTTTTTT
TRBJ2-1 . TRBV20-1 TRBD2 CSARVVGGSSYNEQFF TGCAGTGCTAGAGTTGTGGGGGGGAGCTCCTACAATGAGCAGTTCTTC
TRBJ2-7 . TRBV18 . CASSPDQGPYEQYF TGTGCCAGCTCACCAGATCAGGGTCCCTACGAGCAGTACTTC
TRBJ1-5 few TRBV20-1 . CSATTGALKDPQHF TGCAGTGCTACGACCGGGGCCCTTAAGGATCCCCAGCATTTT
TRBJ1-6 once TRBV2 TRBD1 CASTAGQGGIRDSPLHF TGTGCCAGCACGGCGGGACAGGGGGGGATTCGAGATTCACCCCTCCACTTT
TRBJ2-7 . TRBV5-5 . CASSLAVGNSYEQYF TGTGCCAGCAGCTTGGCCGTCGGTAACTCCTACGAGCAGTACTTC
TRBJ2-7 many TRBV2 . CASSDGISYEQYF TGTGCCAGCAGTGACGGGATCTCCTACGAGCAGTACTTC
TRBJ2-2 . TRBV5-1 TRBD1 CASSLGQGFNTGELFF TGCGCCAGCAGCTTAGGACAGGGTTTCAACACCGGGGAGCTGTTTTTT